Sequencing of this T cell receptor beta chain was carried out in a study of T cell responses to AZD1222 COVID-19 vaccine. The CDR3 extends over 16 amino acids. Germline V gives CDR1 MGHDK, CDR2 SYGVNS. V was cut by 0 bases and J by 1 base, with 10 bases left in between. This table comes from immunoSEQ multiplex PCR, and its TCRdb copy is limited to in-frame clones, with some not included. The data contain around 120,000 clones, 80% to 95% of them singletons. This clonotype originated in an adult who received the AZD1222 COVID-19 vaccine. Sequencing was performed on peripheral blood, taken 28 days after the second AZD1222 dose. This chain joins TRBV25-1 and TRBJ2-4, with D maybe TRBD1 (6 bases). DNA for the CDR3: TGTGCCAGCAGTGAATATAAGGGGGAGGCCAAAAACATTCAGTACTTC. It specifies CASSEYKGEAKNIQYF.